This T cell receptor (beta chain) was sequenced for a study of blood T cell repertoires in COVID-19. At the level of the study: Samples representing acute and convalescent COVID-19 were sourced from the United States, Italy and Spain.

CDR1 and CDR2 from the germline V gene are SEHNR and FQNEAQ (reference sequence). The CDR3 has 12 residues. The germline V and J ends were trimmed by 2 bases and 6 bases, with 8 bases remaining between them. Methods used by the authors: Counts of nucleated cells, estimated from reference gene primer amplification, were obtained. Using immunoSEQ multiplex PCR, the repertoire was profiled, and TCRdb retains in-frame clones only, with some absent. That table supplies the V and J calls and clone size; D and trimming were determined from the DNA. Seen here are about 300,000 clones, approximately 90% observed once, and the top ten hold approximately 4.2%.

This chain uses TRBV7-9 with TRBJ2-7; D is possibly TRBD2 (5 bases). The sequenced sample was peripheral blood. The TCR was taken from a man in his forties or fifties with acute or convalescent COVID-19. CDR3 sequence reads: CASSLIGSEQYF. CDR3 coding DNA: TGTGCCAGCAGCTTAATAGGGAGCGAGCAGTACTTC.